One sample yielded the 24 T cell receptor beta chains listed below, sequenced in a study of T cells in Graves' hyperthyroidism and ophthalmopathy. Amplification yielded TCR beta CDR3 regions, with RNA transcripts as the source. Primed by the HTBI set, a first-round RT-PCR was run on the TCR CDR3. TCRdb used MiXCR to reprocess the multiplex PCR reads, holding one entry per CDR3 protein. The table records 640,000 or so distinct CDR3 sequences, about 15% of them present only once. Sequences were obtained from blood. All receptors derive from a woman between 35 and 50 years old with Graves' ophthalmopathy.

The CDR3 DNA is TGTGCCAGCAGCGAGGGACTAGCGGGACCTCCCGCCTACGAGCAGTACTTC. Translated, it gives CASSEGLAGPPAYEQYF. The chain uses TRBV7-8 and TRBJ2-7; TRBD2 matches at 13 bases. Unmatched junction bases numbered 9, after V lost 5 bases and J lost 2 bases. The CDR3 length is 17 residues. The germline CDR1 and CDR2 sequences are SGHVS and FQNEAQ.

This clonotype appeared many times. The rearrangement joins TRBV12-3 or TRBV12-4 to TRBJ1-1; 8 bases align to TRBD1. The CDR3 length is 12 residues. The V and J ends lost 6 bases and 7 bases, in that order; junction bases with no gene match: 4. The CDR3 sequence is CASSDRGGEAFF. CDR3 bases: TGTGCCAGCAGCGACAGGGGAGGTGAAGCTTTCTTT.

This clonotype was picked up many times. This chain connects TRBV7-9 to TRBJ2-2; the match to TRBD1 covers 9 bases. The CDR3 is made up of 13 amino acids. The junction had 5 bases not matched to a gene; V was cut back by 8 bases and J by 7 bases. Germline values: CDR1 SEHNR, CDR2 FQNEAQ (reference sequence). The DNA for the CDR3 is TGTGCCAGCCGACAGGGGGGCGACGGGGAGCTGTTTTTT. Amino acids: CASRQGGDGELFF. Together with reference TRBV7-9 and TRBJ2-2, the CDR3 gives the full variable domain: DTGVSQNPRHKITKRGQNVTFRCDPISEHNRLYWYRQTLGQGPEFLTYFQNEAQLEKSRLLSDRFSAERPKGSFSTLEIQRTEQGDSAMYLCASRQGGDGELFFGEGSRLTVL.

The genes are TRBV6-1 and TRBJ1-2; 8 positions agree with TRBD1. CDR3 length equals 15 residues. Germline CDR1 and CDR2: MNHNS and SASEGT. Trimming at V came to 7 bases and at J to 4 bases, leaving 11 bases not matched to a gene. CDR3 coding DNA: TGTGCCAGCAACACACTAGCAGGGGGCGCCTATGGCTACACCTTC. Amino acids: CASNTLAGGAYGYTF.

The V call is TRBV6-1, the J call TRBJ1-1, with 8 bases that match TRBD1. The germline V gene encodes CDR1 MNHNS and CDR2 SASEGT. The CDR3 runs to 13 residues. Trimming at V came to 4 bases and at J to 5 bases, leaving 3 bases not matched to a gene. The CDR3 region is CASSATGVTEAFF. CDR3 in DNA: TGTGCCAGCAGTGCGACAGGGGTAACTGAAGCTTTCTTT.

This clonotype was detected many times. The chain joins TRBV20-1 to TRBJ2-7; D call uncertain. Trimming took off 5 bases at V and 5 bases at J, with 13 bases between the two ends. The CDR3 is 12 amino acids. Per germline, CDR1 DFQATT and CDR2 SNEGSKA (reference sequence). The CDR3 loop is CSAADASDEQYF. The CDR3 DNA reads TGCAGTGCTGCGGACGCTTCCGACGAGCAGTACTTC.

The chain employs TRBV2 and TRBJ2-7; 11 nucleotides align to TRBD2. CDR3 length: 18 residues. The germline V gene has CDR1 SNHLY and CDR2 FYNNEI. Trimming at V came to 8 bases and at J to 4 bases, leaving 19 bases not matched to a gene. CDR3 in DNA: TGTGCCAGCGACGCGGCCAGTTCCTTAGCGGGAGGGCCATACGAGCAGTACTTC. As protein: CASDAASSLAGGPYEQYF.

This clonotype was found many times. This rearrangement joins TRBV28 to TRBJ1-1; D is unresolved. V dropped 2 bases and J dropped 1 base, with 14 bases sitting between them. Germline V gene data show CDR1 as MDHEN and CDR2 as SYDVKM. The CDR3 extends over 16 amino acids. CDR3 coding DNA: TGTGCCAGCAGTTTACTTAGCGGTTTTGGGAACACTGAAGCTTTCTTT. Translation gives CASSLLSGFGNTEAFF.

This clonotype came up once. The gene calls are TRBV18 and TRBJ2-7; 8 nucleotides match TRBD2. Germline-derived CDR1 and CDR2 are KGHSH and LQKENI. The CDR3 totals 15 residues. Germline trimming cut 0 bases from V and 5 bases from J; bases unmatched to any gene: 6. This chain's CDR3 is CASSPPGLGGDEQYF. CDR3 sequence (DNA): TGTGCCAGCTCACCACCGGGACTCGGGGGGGACGAGCAGTACTTC.

This clonotype was counted many times. This chain uses TRBV11-3 with TRBJ2-7; 11 bases fit TRBD2. Germline assignment: CDR1 SGHNT and CDR2 YENEEA. The CDR3 has 15 residues. Germline trimming cut 5 bases from V and 3 bases from J; bases unmatched to any gene: 6. The CDR3 is CASSRSSGRYYEQYF. The CDR3 DNA sequence: TGTGCCAGCAGCCGATCTAGCGGGAGGTACTACGAGCAGTACTTC.

About this clonotype: This may come from a read error, since a much larger clone is one base off. The V gene is TRBV28, the J gene TRBJ2-7, with 7 bases identical to TRBD1. The CDR3 spans 13 residues. Trimming at V came to 2 bases and at J to 6 bases, leaving 4 bases not matched to a gene. Germline V CDR1 and CDR2: MDHEN, SYDVKM. CDR3 region: CASSLRGPGEQYF. As DNA, the CDR3 is TGTGCCAGCAGTTTAAGGGGGCCGGGCGAGCAGTACTTC. Looking up the rest from reference TRBV28 and TRBJ2-7 gives the full variable domain: DVKVTQSSRYLVKRTGEKVFLECVQDMDHENMFWYRQDPGLGLRLIYFSYDVKMKEKGDIPEGYSVSREKKERFSLILESASTNQTSMYLCASSLRGPGEQYFGPGTRLTVT.

The rearrangement uses TRBV6-5 and TRBJ1-6; D not certain. From germline, CDR1 is MNHEY and CDR2 SVGAGI. CDR3 length: 14 amino acids. Trimming removed 2 bases from V and 7 bases from J, with 9 bases in between. As DNA, the CDR3 is TGTGCCAGCAGTTACCTCAAAAAAAATTCACCCCTCCACTTT. Residues: CASSYLKKNSPLHF.

This clonotype was found many times. The chain links TRBV24-1 to TRBJ1-1; D uncertain. V was shortened by 2 bases and J by 5 bases, with 8 bases between the two germline ends. This CDR3 contains 13 residues. CDR1 and CDR2 (germline): KGHDR, SFDVKD. DNA for the CDR3: TGTGCCACCAGTGATTGGACCGGTACTGAAGCTTTCTTT. It encodes CATSDWTGTEAFF.

This clonotype turned up a few times. The J gene is TRBJ2-2, the V gene TRBV11-1; D remains ambiguous. Germline CDR1 SGHAT, CDR2 FQDESV (reference sequence). The CDR3 consists of 16 residues. Trimming left V 2 bases short and J 1 base short, with 11 bases between. DNA for the CDR3: TGTGCCAGCAGCTTAATAGCTGGTCGGAACACCGGGGAGCTGTTTTTT. Encoded protein: CASSLIAGRNTGELFF. The full variable domain, its missing parts supplied by reference TRBV11-1 and TRBJ2-2, is EAEVAQSPRYKITEKSQAVAFWCDPISGHATLYWYRQILGQGPELLVQFQDESVVDDSQLPKDRFSAERLKGVDSTLKIQPAELGDSAMYLCASSLIAGRNTGELFFGEGSRLTVL.

This clonotype was counted many times. The V gene is TRBV10-3, the J gene TRBJ2-7, with D perhaps TRBD2 (6 bases). V shed 3 bases and J shed 4 bases, with 10 bases lying between them. This CDR3 has 13 amino acids. CDR1 and CDR2 (germline): ENHRY, SYGVKD. The CDR3: CAISDKGGYEQYF. The CDR3 nucleotides are TGTGCCATCAGTGACAAGGGAGGATACGAGCAGTACTTC.

This clonotype occurred many times. V is TRBV2 and J is TRBJ1-2; D is undetermined. Germline loops: CDR1 SNHLY, CDR2 FYNNEI. V lost 6 bases, J lost 4 bases, and 15 bases lay in between. This CDR3 has 14 amino acids. The CDR3 loop is CASRGIKRGYGYTF. Here the CDR3 DNA reads TGTGCCAGCAGGGGGATTAAAAGAGGCTATGGCTACACCTTC.

V is TRBV11-2 and J is TRBJ2-5; 9 positions match TRBD2. Losses at the gene ends were 2 bases for V and 4 bases for J; bases not matched to a gene: 11. In germline, CDR1 is SGHAT, CDR2 FQNNGV. This CDR3 is built from 17 residues. CDR3 in amino acids: CASSLFLAGGVGETQYF. The CDR3 DNA follows: TGTGCCAGCAGCTTATTTTTGGCGGGAGGGGTGGGAGAGACCCAGTACTTC.

This clonotype occurred many times. CDR3 amino acids: CASSLDGSGQTQYF. In DNA form, the CDR3 reads TGTGCCAGCAGTTTGGACGGGAGTGGGCAGACCCAGTACTTC. This chain joins TRBV27 and TRBJ2-5, with a possible D match to TRBD2 (6 bases). In germline, CDR1 is MNHEY, CDR2 SMNVEV (reference sequence). The V end was cut by 3 bases, the J end by 6 bases, with 14 bases between. The CDR3 totals 14 residues.

In its sample, this clonotype was seen many times. The chain combines TRBV6-2 or TRBV6-3 with TRBJ1-5, with D unresolved. The CDR3 runs 15 residues. The germline V gene encodes CDR1 MNHEY and CDR2 SVGEGT. V was cut by 3 bases and J by 0 bases, with 9 bases left in between. In nucleotides, the CDR3 is TGTGCCAGCAGTTATGTGGCTTATAGCAATCAGCCCCAGCATTTT. It is translated as CASSYVAYSNQPQHF.

This clonotype was seen many times. The chain combines TRBV28 with TRBJ2-5, with D unresolved. Germline CDR1 is MDHEN and CDR2 is SYDVKM. The CDR3 sequence is 14 residues long. The V end lost 3 bases, the J end lost 1 base, and 9 bases lay between the germline ends. The CDR3 sequence: CASSFNGFQETQYF. DNA of the CDR3: TGTGCCAGCAGTTTTAACGGATTCCAAGAGACCCAGTACTTC.

This clonotype has a handful of counts. This sequence joins TRBV12-3 or TRBV12-4 and TRBJ1-1; D uncertain. The CDR3 contains 14 residues. V was clipped by 6 bases and J by 7 bases, with 18 bases between them. CDR3 nucleotide sequence: TGTGCCAGCAGCGGTCTCGGGCGATTTTTTGAAGCTTTCTTT. Translating it yields CASSGLGRFFEAFF.

This clonotype showed up many times. One end of the junction is discordant with germline, which a read error may explain. V usage is TRBV5-1 and J usage is TRBJ1-5, with a possible D match to TRBD1 (6 bases). Germline lookup yields CDR1 SGHRS and CDR2 YFSETQ. The CDR3 is 15 residues long. The CDR3 loop reads CASRLGAGSNQPQHF. In DNA form, the CDR3 reads TGCGCCAGCAGATTGGGGGCAGGAAGCAATCAGCCCCAGCATTTT.

The sample holds many counts of this clonotype. The chain employs TRBV6-2 or TRBV6-3 and TRBJ1-2; the D is unclear. CDR1 is MNHEY, CDR2 SVGEGT, per germline. CDR3 length: 13 residues. Trimming removed 9 bases from V and 7 bases from J, with 18 bases in between. CDR3 nucleotides: TGTGCCAGTCGACAAAGTATGATCGGTGGCTACACCTTC. This translates into CASRQSMIGGYTF.

The genes are TRBV6-1 and TRBJ1-1; the match to TRBD1 covers 7 bases. In germline, CDR1 is MNHNS, CDR2 SASEGT. V shed 6 bases and J 5 bases; nucleotides not matched to a gene: 9. The CDR3 is made up of 14 amino acids. CDR3 region: CASRATGEGTEAFF. DNA of the CDR3: TGTGCCAGCAGAGCAACAGGGGAGGGTACTGAAGCTTTCTTT.